The source of this T cell receptor beta chain is a study of blood T cells in healthy people across ages. Study-wide results and limits: Nothing was known about donor CMV status, and this possibly confounded expanded clonotype changes.

Primers used in a second PCR of roughly 6 to 11 cycles were a sample-barcoded 5' primer and a J-beta primer mix. TCRdb re-derived calls from the 5' RACE reads in MiXCR, one entry per CDR3 protein. Of 700,000 to 900,000 distinct CDR3 sequences detected, under 30% appear once; the ten largest clones hold about 2.9%. CDR3 length equals 17 residues. Per germline, CDR1 MDHEN and CDR2 SYDVKM. V was shortened by 4 bases and J by 7 bases, with 23 bases between the two germline ends. Donors each provided 8 to 10 milliliters of peripheral blood. With respect to this clonotype: Its matching antigen is unknown.

The same data also contributed to another study, on T cells of mothers and their children. That report adds: Over 8 million TCR beta CDR3 reads were obtained from each mother, and a few million from each child.

Specimen: blood. The chain recombines TRBV28 with TRBJ1-5; a possible D gene is TRBD1 (6 bases). The clonotype originates from a boy between 5 and 17 years old in good health. The CDR3 DNA sequence: TGTGCCAGCAGTTCCTCCAACGGGGGGGGGGCGAGGCAGCCCCAGCATTTT. It codes for CASSSSNGGGARQPQHF.